The 16 T cell receptor beta chains presented below share a single source sample, sequenced in a study of cytotoxic CD8 clonotypes in ibrutinib-treated CLL. Generated by immunoSEQ multiplex PCR, the TCRdb table keeps only in-frame clones and is missing some. The sample holds some 140,000 clones; 80% to 95% are singletons and the top ten take 10% to 13%. Sequences were derived from PBMCs, sampled after 12 months of ibrutinib treatment. Every receptor here comes from a human donor with chronic lymphocytic leukemia.

J is TRBJ2-3 and V is TRBV11-3; D is ambiguous. The CDR3 has 15 amino acids. Germline V CDR1 and CDR2: SGHNT, YENEEA. The germline V and J ends were trimmed by 1 base and 0 bases, with 8 bases remaining between them. The CDR3 sequence is CASSLARTSTDTQYF. DNA for the CDR3: TGTGCCAGCAGCTTAGCGAGAACTAGCACAGATACGCAGTATTTT.

The genes are TRBV5-4 and TRBJ1-5; TRBD1 agrees at 7 bases. The CDR3 runs to 16 residues. Germline lookup yields CDR1 SGHNT and CDR2 YYREEE (reference sequence). Germline trimming cut 0 bases from V and 5 bases from J; bases unmatched to any gene: 8. The CDR3, as DNA: TGTGCCAGCAGCTTGGAGGGGGCGCAAGTTTATCAGCCCCAGCATTTT. Translated: CASSLEGAQVYQPQHF.

The rearrangement links TRBV7-6 to TRBJ2-5, with TRBD2 as a possible D gene (5 bases). V gave up 1 base and J gave up 2 bases, with 8 bases separating them. The CDR3 loop spans 14 amino acids. CDR1 is SGHVS and CDR2 is FNYEAQ in the germline V gene. For the CDR3, the DNA is TGTGCCAGCAGCTTAGGTCGGGGTCAAGAGACCCAGTACTTC. Encoded protein: CASSLGRGQETQYF. Full variable domain (missing parts from reference TRBV7-6 and TRBJ2-5): GAGVSQSPRYKVTKRGQDVALRCDPISGHVSLYWYRQALGQGPEFLTYFNYEAQQDKSGLPNDRFSAERPEGSISTLTIQRTEQRDSAMYRCASSLGRGQETQYFGPGTRLLVL.

This chain links TRBV27 with TRBJ1-2, with 9 bases aligning to TRBD1. V dropped 0 bases and J dropped 4; count of bases not matched to a gene: 9. Germline-derived CDR1 and CDR2 are MNHEY and SMNVEV (reference sequence). The CDR3 is 17 amino acids. The CDR3 is CASSLSPFRTGAYGYTF. The CDR3 coding sequence is TGTGCCAGCAGTTTATCGCCCTTTAGGACAGGGGCCTATGGCTACACCTTC.

This clone was counted between two and nine times. The V call is TRBV21-1, the J call TRBJ2-7. TRBV21-1 is listed as a pseudogene. CDR3 length: 14 residues. The chain's CDR3 is CAGLKRGFSYEQYF. As DNA, the CDR3 is TGTGCCGGACTGAAGAGGGGATTCTCCTACGAGCAGTACTTC.

The chain recombines TRBV29-1 with TRBJ2-3, with no clear D. The germline V gene has CDR1 SQVTM and CDR2 ANQGSEA. This CDR3 is 14 amino acids long. V was trimmed by 3 bases and J by 0 bases, leaving 10 bases between them. The CDR3 loop is CSVDGQISTDTQYF. CDR3 DNA: TGCAGCGTTGACGGCCAGATTAGCACAGATACGCAGTATTTT.

V usage is TRBV28 and J usage is TRBJ2-2, with 9 bases fitting TRBD1. Germline CDR1 and CDR2: MDHEN and SYDVKM. Unmatched junction bases numbered 5, after V lost 7 bases and J lost 5 bases. CDR3 length equals 14 residues. For the CDR3, the DNA is TGTGCCAGCAATAAACAGGGGGCGACCGGGGAGCTGTTTTTT. Translated, it gives CASNKQGATGELFF. The full variable domain, rest sourced from reference TRBV28 and TRBJ2-2, is DVKVTQSSRYLVKRTGEKVFLECVQDMDHENMFWYRQDPGLGLRLIYFSYDVKMKEKGDIPEGYSVSREKKERFSLILESASTNQTSMYLCASNKQGATGELFFGEGSRLTVL.

The J gene is TRBJ1-4, the V gene TRBV2; a weak D match, TRBD1 (5 bases). The CDR3 sequence is 18 residues long. Deletions cut 7 bases from V and 0 bases from J, with 21 bases between. In germline, CDR1 is SNHLY, CDR2 FYNNEI. The CDR3 loop reads CASTSGPGGVATNEKLFF. As DNA, the CDR3 is TGTGCCAGCACATCGGGACCTGGGGGGGTTGCAACTAATGAAAAACTGTTTTTT. The variable domain in full, completed from reference TRBV2 and TRBJ1-4, reads EPEVTQTPSHQVTQMGQEVILRCVPISNHLYFYWYRQILGQKVEFLVSFYNNEISEKSEIFDDQFSVERPDGSNFTLKIRSTKLEDSAMYFCASTSGPGGVATNEKLFFGSGTQLSVL.

This chain joins TRBV29-1 and TRBJ2-5, with D perhaps being TRBD1 or TRBD2 (5 bases each). The CDR3 sequence is 11 residues long. CDR1 and CDR2 from the germline V gene are SQVTM and ANQGSEA. Trimming removed 5 bases at V and 4 bases at J, with 8 bases between. CDR3: CSVRGGETQYF. The CDR3 DNA is TGCAGCGTTCGGGGCGGAGAGACCCAGTACTTC.

With respect to this clone: This may stem from a read error, because a much larger clone lies one nucleotide away. The chain is built from TRBV6-4 and TRBJ2-7, with unresolved D. Germline loops: CDR1 MRHNA, CDR2 SNTAGT. V gave up 3 bases and J gave up 3 bases, with 3 bases separating them. This CDR3 has 11 amino acids. The CDR3 coding sequence is TGTGCCAGCAGTGAGGACTACGAGCAGTACTTC. It specifies CASSEDYEQYF.

This sequence joins TRBV6-1 and TRBJ2-2; 7 positions agree with TRBD2. The junction had 7 bases not matched to a gene; V was cut back by 5 bases and J by 4 bases. The CDR3 contains 15 residues. The germline CDR1 and CDR2 sequences are MNHNS and SASEGT. The CDR3 region has the DNA TGTGCCAGCAGTAAGAGGGAGGGGACCACCGGGGAGCTGTTTTTT. Its protein product is CASSKREGTTGELFF.

This chain connects TRBV7-3 to TRBJ2-2; weak D call: TRBD2 (6 bases). The CDR3 spans 15 residues. CDR1 SGHTA and CDR2 FQGTGA come from the germline V gene. V was trimmed by 5 bases and J by 7 bases, leaving 17 bases between them. CDR3 bases: TGTGCCAGCAGCCTAGGGACTGGGGAGAGCGGGGAGCTGTTTTTT. This sequence encodes CASSLGTGESGELFF. Full variable domain (remainder filled in from reference TRBV7-3 and TRBJ2-2): GAGVSQTPSNKVTEKGKYVELRCDPISGHTALYWYRQSLGQGPEFLIYFQGTGAADDSGLPNDRFFAVRPEGSVSTLKIQRTERGDSAVYLCASSLGTGESGELFFGEGSRLTVL.

The rearrangement links TRBV5-6 to TRBJ2-1; possible D gene TRBD1, 6 bases. CDR1 is SGHDT, CDR2 YYEEEE, per germline. The CDR3 length is 18 residues. V was trimmed by 5 bases and J by 0 bases, leaving 21 bases between them. CDR3 nucleotides: TGTGCCAGCAGATCAGATGGACAGACATCGAGCTCCTACAATGAGCAGTTCTTC. It yields the protein CASRSDGQTSSSYNEQFF.

In this sample, this clone turned up a few times. The chain recombines TRBV27 with TRBJ1-1, with no clear D. Germline V lookup: CDR1 MNHEY, CDR2 SMNVEV (reference sequence). This CDR3 is 13 amino acids long. With 2 bases removed from V and 0 bases from J, the gap between germline ends came to 4 bases. CDR3 in amino acids: CASSLTVNTEAFF. CDR3 DNA sequence: TGTGCCAGCAGTTTAACGGTGAACACTGAAGCTTTCTTT.

This chain uses TRBV7-2 with TRBJ2-1; tentatively, D is TRBD2 (5 bases). Germline V gene lookup returns CDR1 SGHTA and CDR2 FQGNSA. CDR3 length: 13 residues. The ends were cut back, 8 bases at V and 4 bases at J, with 12 bases in the middle. The CDR3 coding sequence is TGTGCCAGCGATGACGAGGGTTACAATGAGCAGTTCTTC. Translation: CASDDEGYNEQFF.

This chain uses TRBV7-8 with TRBJ2-7, with 10 bases matching TRBD2. The CDR3 is 18 amino acids. Trimming took 0 bases from V and 1 from J; bases not matched to a gene: 9. From germline, CDR1 is SGHVS and CDR2 FQNEAQ. CDR3 coding DNA: TGTGCCAGCAGCTTAGCCGGGACTAGCGATGTTTCTTCCTACGAGCAGTACTTC. It translates to CASSLAGTSDVSSYEQYF.